These 3 T cell receptor beta chains originate from one sample sequenced in a study of T cell repertoires in cytomegalovirus infection. TCRdb ran MiXCR on the reads and lists one entry per CDR3 protein. The sample yields almost 500,000 distinct CDR3 sequences, about 11% seen once. The specimen was PBMCs. The receptors come from a human donor in good health (CMV status not recorded). Some clones in this sample may be carry-over from other donors' samples.

This clonotype has at least ten counts. The rearrangement links TRBV7-8 to TRBJ1-4; D uncertain. With 0 bases removed from V and 10 bases from J, the gap between germline ends came to 9 bases. The CDR3 loop spans 13 amino acids. Germline CDR1 SGHVS, CDR2 FQNEAQ. In DNA, the CDR3 is TGTGCCAGCAGCTTAGCGGGCGATGGAAAACTGTTTTTT. This encodes CASSLAGDGKLFF.

This clonotype was observed many times. The CDR3: CASNPDGGETQYF. CDR3 coding DNA: TGTGCCAGCAACCCGGACGGGGGCGAGACCCAGTACTTC. This chain connects TRBV7-2 to TRBJ2-5; D is tentatively TRBD1 or TRBD2 (6 bases each). Trimming stripped 7 bases from V and 5 bases from J, with 14 bases between. The CDR3 sequence is 13 residues long. CDR1 and CDR2 (germline): SGHTA, FQGNSA.

V is TRBV12-3 or TRBV12-4 and J is TRBJ2-1; D may be TRBD2 (6 bases). V dropped 1 base and J dropped 13 bases, with 26 bases sitting between them. The CDR3 sequence is 17 residues long. CDR3: CASSLEGIGLPGVKQFF. The DNA for the CDR3 is TGTGCCAGCAGTTTAGAGGGAATTGGACTACCCGGGGTGAAACAGTTCTTC.